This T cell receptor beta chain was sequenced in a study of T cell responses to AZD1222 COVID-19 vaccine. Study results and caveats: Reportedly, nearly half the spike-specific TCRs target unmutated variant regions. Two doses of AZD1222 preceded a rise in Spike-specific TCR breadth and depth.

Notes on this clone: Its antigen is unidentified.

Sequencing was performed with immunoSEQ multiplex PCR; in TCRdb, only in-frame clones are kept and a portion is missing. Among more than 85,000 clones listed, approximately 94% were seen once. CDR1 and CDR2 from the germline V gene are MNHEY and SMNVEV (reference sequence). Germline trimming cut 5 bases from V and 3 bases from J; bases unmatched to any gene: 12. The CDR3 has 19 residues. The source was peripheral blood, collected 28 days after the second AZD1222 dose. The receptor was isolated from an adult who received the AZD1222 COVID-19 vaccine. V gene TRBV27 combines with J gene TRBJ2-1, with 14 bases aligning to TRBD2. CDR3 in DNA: TGTGCCAGCAGTAAACTCCTACCAGGGACTAGCGGGGGCTACAATGAGCAGTTCTTC. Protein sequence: CASSKLLPGTSGGYNEQFF.